A single sample gave rise to the 3 T cell receptor beta chains below, sequenced in a study of shared clonotypes between healthy human individuals. The table came from immunoSEQ multiplex PCR; TCRdb's copy has only in-frame clones and leaves some out. The repertoire holds approximately 110,000 clones, with approximately 70% as singletons. Sequencing used memory CD8+ T cells sorted from blood. The subset was: CD45RO+ cells pooled with CCR7-negative TemRA cells. All receptors derive from a woman aged 25 to 39 in good health.

This clone came up once. This sequence joins TRBV2 and TRBJ1-3, with TRBD1 matching 8 bases. Germline V CDR1 and CDR2: SNHLY, FYNNEI. The CDR3 has 17 amino acids. V lost 5 bases, J lost 0 bases, and 9 bases stayed unmatched. The CDR3 here is CASSKAGDRSSGNTIYF. The CDR3 DNA sequence: TGTGCCAGCAGTAAGGCCGGGGACAGGAGCTCTGGAAACACCATATATTTT.

This clone showed up just a few times. The chain is built from TRBV10-3 and TRBJ2-2, with D uncertain. This CDR3 contains 15 residues. Per the germline V gene, CDR1 is ENHRY and CDR2 is SYGVKD. V was clipped by 0 bases and J by 3 bases, with 8 bases between them. Here the CDR3 reads CAISESSPYTGELFF. In DNA, the CDR3 is TGTGCCATCAGTGAGTCTTCGCCCTACACCGGGGAGCTGTTTTTT.

This clone was seen just once. This rearrangement joins TRBV4-1 to TRBJ2-7; D is ambiguous. Looked up from germline, CDR1 is MGHRA and CDR2 is YSYEKL. The CDR3 length is 12 residues. V was clipped by 5 bases and J by 1 base, with 6 bases between them. This chain's CDR3 is CASSSRSYEQYF. The CDR3 DNA follows: TGCGCCAGCAGCTCCAGATCCTACGAGCAGTACTTC.